This TCR beta chain originates from a study of T cells in narcolepsy. At the level of the study: Enrolled donors included narcolepsy type 1 or type 2 patients and healthy controls.

Method: immunoSEQ multiplex PCR; TCRdb's copy keeps in-frame clones and lacks some. The data show just under 35,000 clones, approximately 84% seen once. Study outcomes and limitations: Reportedly, autoreactive clonotypes were serially detected in patients' blood but not controls'. HCRT-specific and TRIB2-specific autoreactive clonotypes appeared among same-patient CSF and blood CD4+ clonotypes.

For this clone: The antigen remains unidentified.

The CDR3 covers 13 residues. The germline V and J ends were trimmed by 5 bases and 10 bases, with 17 bases remaining between them. CDR1 and CDR2 (germline): MDHEN, SYDVKM. The sequence came from a human donor in good health. Sequencing was carried out using memory (CD45RA-) CD4+ T cells from blood. The chain carries TRBV28 and TRBJ1-1; tentative D call: TRBD1 (5 bases). The CDR3, as DNA: TGTGCCAGCAGTGTCAACCCAGGGTTGGGAGCTTTCTTT. Encoded protein: CASSVNPGLGAFF.